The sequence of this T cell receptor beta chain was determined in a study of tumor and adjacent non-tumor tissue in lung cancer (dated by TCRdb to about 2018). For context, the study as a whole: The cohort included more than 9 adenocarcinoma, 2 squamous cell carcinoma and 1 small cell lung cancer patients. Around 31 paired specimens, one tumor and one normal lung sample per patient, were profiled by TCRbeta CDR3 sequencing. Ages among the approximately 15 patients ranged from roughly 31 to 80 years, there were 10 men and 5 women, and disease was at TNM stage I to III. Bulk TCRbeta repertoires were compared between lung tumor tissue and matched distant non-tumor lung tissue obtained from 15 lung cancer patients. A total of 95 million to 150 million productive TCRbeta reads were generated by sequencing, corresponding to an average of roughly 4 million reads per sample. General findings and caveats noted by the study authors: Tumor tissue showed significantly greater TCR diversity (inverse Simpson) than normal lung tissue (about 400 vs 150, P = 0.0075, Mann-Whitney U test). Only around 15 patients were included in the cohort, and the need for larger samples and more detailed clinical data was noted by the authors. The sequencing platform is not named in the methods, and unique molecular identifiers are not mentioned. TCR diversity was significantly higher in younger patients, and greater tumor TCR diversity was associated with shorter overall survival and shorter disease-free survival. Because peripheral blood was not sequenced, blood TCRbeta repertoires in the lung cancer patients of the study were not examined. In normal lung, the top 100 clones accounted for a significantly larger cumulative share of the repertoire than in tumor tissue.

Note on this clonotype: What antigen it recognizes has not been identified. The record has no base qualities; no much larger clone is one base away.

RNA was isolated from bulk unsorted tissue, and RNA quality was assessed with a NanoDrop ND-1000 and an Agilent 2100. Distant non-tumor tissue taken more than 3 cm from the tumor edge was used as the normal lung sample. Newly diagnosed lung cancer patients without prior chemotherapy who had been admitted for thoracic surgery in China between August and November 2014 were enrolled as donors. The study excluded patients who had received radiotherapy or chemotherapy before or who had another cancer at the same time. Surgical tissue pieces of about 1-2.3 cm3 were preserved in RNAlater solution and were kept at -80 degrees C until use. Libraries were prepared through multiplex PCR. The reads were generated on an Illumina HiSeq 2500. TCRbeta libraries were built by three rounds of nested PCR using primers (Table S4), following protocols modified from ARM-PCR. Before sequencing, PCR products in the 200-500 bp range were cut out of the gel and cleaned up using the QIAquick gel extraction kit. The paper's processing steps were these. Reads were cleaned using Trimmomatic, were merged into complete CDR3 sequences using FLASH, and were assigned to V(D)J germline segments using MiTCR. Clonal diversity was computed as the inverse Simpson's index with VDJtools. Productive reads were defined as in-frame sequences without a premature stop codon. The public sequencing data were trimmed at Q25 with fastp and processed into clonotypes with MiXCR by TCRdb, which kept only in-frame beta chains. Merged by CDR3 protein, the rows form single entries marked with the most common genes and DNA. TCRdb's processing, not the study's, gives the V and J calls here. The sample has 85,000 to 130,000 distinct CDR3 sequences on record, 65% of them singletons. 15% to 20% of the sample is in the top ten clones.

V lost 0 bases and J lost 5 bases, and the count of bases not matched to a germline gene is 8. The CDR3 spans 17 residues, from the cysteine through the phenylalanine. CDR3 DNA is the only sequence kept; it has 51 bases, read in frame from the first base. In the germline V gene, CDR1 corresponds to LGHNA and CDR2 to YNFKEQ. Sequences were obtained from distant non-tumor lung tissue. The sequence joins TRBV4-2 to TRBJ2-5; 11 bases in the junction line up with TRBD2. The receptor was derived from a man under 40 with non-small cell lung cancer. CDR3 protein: CASSQETSGGLWETQYF. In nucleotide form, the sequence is TGTGCCAGCAGCCAAGAAACTAGCGGGGGCCTCTGGGAGACCCAGTACTTC.